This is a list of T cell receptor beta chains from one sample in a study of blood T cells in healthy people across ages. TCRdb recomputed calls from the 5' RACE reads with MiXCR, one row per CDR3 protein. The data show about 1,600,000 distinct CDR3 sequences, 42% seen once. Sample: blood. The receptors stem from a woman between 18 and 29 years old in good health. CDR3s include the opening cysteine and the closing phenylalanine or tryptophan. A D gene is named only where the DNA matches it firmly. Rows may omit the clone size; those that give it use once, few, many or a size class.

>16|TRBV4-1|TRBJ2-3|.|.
CASSQAPPGEADTQYF
TGCGCCAGCAGCCAAGCCCCCCCGGGAGAGGCAGATACGCAGTATTTT
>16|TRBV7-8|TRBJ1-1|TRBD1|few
CASIPGTGSKSTEAFF
TGTGCCAGCATCCCGGGGACAGGGAGCAAGAGCACTGAAGCTTTCTTT
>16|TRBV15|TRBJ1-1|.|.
CATSRDSGGSGVGAFF
TGTGCCACCAGCAGAGATTCGGGGGGCTCAGGAGTTGGCGCTTTCTTT
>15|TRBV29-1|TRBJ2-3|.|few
CSVEWGRGQADTQYF
TGCAGCGTTGAATGGGGGAGGGGGCAGGCAGATACGCAGTATTTT
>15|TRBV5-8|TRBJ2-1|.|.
CASDPTGLPNNEQFF
TGTGCCAGCGACCCTACGGGACTCCCTAACAATGAGCAGTTCTTC
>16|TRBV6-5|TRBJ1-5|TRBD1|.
CASRLMGSGGGQPQHF
TGTGCCAGCAGACTCATGGGGTCAGGGGGTGGTCAGCCCCAGCATTTT
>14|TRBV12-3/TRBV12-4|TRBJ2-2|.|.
CASSSSASTGELFF
TGTGCCAGCAGTTCTTCCGCTTCCACCGGGGAGCTGTTTTTT
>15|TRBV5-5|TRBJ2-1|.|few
CASRPIYGAYNEQFF
TGTGCCAGCAGACCCATTTATGGAGCCTACAATGAGCAGTTCTTC
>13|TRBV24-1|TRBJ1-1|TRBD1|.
CATKGQGNTEAFF
TGTGCCACCAAGGGACAGGGTAACACTGAAGCTTTCTTT
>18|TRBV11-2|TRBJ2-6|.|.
CASSLVAQGRSGANVLTF
TGTGCCAGCAGCTTAGTTGCGCAGGGGAGGTCTGGGGCCAACGTCCTGACTTTC
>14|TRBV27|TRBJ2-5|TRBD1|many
CASSLTGGGETQYF
TGTGCCAGCAGCTTAACAGGGGGCGGAGAGACCCAGTACTTC
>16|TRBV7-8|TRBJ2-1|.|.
CASSTLLGVSGNEQFF
TGTGCCAGCAGCACCCTCCTTGGCGTGTCTGGAAATGAGCAGTTCTTC
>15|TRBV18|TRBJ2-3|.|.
CAGSPGRGLADTQYF
TGTGCCGGCTCACCCGGCCGGGGTTTGGCAGATACGCAGTATTTT
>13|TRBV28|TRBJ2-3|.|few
CASSRPWADTQYF
TGTGCCAGCAGCCGACCGTGGGCAGATACGCAGTATTTT
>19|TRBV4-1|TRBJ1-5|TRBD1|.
CASSPIPGQGASSNQPQHF
TGCGCCAGCAGCCCTATTCCGGGACAGGGGGCAAGTAGCAATCAGCCCCAGCATTTT
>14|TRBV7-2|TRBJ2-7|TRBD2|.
CASSLGLAFLEQYF
TGTGCCAGCTCCCTGGGACTAGCTTTCCTCGAGCAGTACTTC
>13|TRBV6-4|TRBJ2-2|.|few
CASSDGNTGELFF
TGTGCCAGCAGTGATGGTAACACCGGGGAGCTGTTTTTT
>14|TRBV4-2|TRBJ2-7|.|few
CASSQVSSGEEQYF
TGTGCCAGCAGCCAAGTGTCTTCGGGGGAAGAGCAGTACTTC
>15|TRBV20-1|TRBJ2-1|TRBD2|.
CSARGTSGTYNEQFF
TGCAGTGCTCGGGGGACTAGCGGAACCTACAATGAGCAGTTCTTC
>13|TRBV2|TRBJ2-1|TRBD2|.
CVSRSLAGVEQFF
TGTGTCAGCCGTAGCCTAGCGGGAGTTGAGCAGTTCTTC
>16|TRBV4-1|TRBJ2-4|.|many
CASSPDLASAKNIQYF
TGCGCCAGCAGCCCAGATCTGGCTAGCGCGAAAAACATTCAGTACTTC
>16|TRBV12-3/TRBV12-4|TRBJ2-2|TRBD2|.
CASSPNGLVSTGELFF
TGTGCCAGCAGTCCCAACGGACTAGTTAGCACCGGGGAGCTGTTTTTT
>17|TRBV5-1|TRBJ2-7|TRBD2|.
CASSFGAGGPSSYEQYF
TGCGCCAGCAGCTTCGGAGCGGGGGGGCCGTCCTCCTACGAGCAGTACTTC
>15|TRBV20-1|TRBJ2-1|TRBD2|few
CSARAAGGSSDEQFF
TGCAGTGCTAGAGCAGCGGGAGGATCCTCCGATGAGCAGTTCTTC
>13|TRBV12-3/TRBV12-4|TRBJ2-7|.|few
CATARGNDYEQYF
TGTGCCACGGCCAGGGGCAACGATTACGAGCAGTACTTC
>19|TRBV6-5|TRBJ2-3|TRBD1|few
CASSCCPLWTGPDTDTQYF
TGTGCCAGCAGTTGTTGTCCACTGTGGACAGGGCCCGACACAGATACGCAGTATTTT
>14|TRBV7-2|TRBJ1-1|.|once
CASSEATSTLHAFF
TGTGCCAGCAGCGAAGCGACGTCCACCCTTCACGCTTTCTTT
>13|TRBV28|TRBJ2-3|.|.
CALGDGSTDTQYF
TGTGCCCTGGGGGACGGTAGCACAGATACGCAGTATTTT
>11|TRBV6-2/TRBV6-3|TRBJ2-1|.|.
CASNRGDEQFF
TGTGCCAGCAATCGTGGGGATGAGCAGTTCTTC
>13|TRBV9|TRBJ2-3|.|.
CASTGLNTDTQYF
TGTGCCAGCACAGGGCTGAACACAGATACGCAGTATTTT
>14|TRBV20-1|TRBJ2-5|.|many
CSARSGTSLDEQYF
TGCAGTGCTAGGAGCGGTACTAGCTTAGATGAGCAGTACTTC
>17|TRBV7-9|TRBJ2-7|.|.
CASSLDTWDRTYNEQYF
TGTGCCAGCAGCTTAGACACATGGGACCGGACCTACAATGAGCAGTACTTC
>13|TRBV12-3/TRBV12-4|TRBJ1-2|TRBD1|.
CASNPGQGYGYTF
TGTGCCAGCAACCCGGGACAGGGGTATGGCTACACCTTC
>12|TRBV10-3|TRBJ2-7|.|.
CAAGRGAYEQYF
TGTGCCGCGGGCAGGGGAGCCTACGAGCAGTACTTC
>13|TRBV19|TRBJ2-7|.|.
CASSISSSYEQYF
TGTGCCAGTAGTATAAGTTCTTCCTACGAGCAGTACTTC
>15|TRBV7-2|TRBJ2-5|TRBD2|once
CASSPQTSGVETQYF
TGTGCCAGCAGCCCTCAGACCAGCGGGGTGGAGACCCAGTACTTC
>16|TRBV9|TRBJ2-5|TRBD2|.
CASSVARGTSGNEQYF
TGTGCCAGCAGCGTAGCTAGGGGGACTAGCGGCAATGAGCAGTACTTC
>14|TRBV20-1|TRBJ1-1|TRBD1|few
CSASLGQGNTEAFF
TGCAGTGCTAGCTTGGGACAGGGTAACACTGAAGCTTTCTTT
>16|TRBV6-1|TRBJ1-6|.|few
CASSRARVVGNSPLHF
TGTGCCAGCAGCAGAGCAAGGGTAGTTGGGAATTCACCCCTCCACTTT
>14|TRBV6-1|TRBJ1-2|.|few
CASSGKDPTSGYTF
TGTGCCAGCAGTGGCAAGGACCCGACTTCTGGCTACACCTTC
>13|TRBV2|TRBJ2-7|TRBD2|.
CAGGGDSFYEQYF
TGTGCCGGGGGGGGAGACAGCTTTTACGAGCAGTACTTC
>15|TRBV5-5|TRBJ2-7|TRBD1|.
CASSLAGGNIYEQYF
TGTGCCAGCAGCTTGGCAGGGGGCAATATATACGAGCAGTACTTC
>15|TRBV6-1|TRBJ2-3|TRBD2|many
CASTQGSSGSDTQYF
TGTGCCAGCACCCAAGGGAGTAGCGGGAGTGATACGCAGTATTTT
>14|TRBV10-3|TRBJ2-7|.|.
CAIKDRVPTNEQYF
TGTGCCATCAAGGACCGGGTCCCCACAAACGAGCAGTACTTC
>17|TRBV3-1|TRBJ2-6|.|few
CASSQDSSPSGANVLTF
TGTGCCAGCAGCCAAGATAGCAGCCCCTCTGGGGCCAACGTCCTGACTTTC
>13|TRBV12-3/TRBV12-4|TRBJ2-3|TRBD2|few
CASRPVTSGAQYF
TGTGCCAGCAGACCCGTGACTAGCGGGGCGCAGTATTTT